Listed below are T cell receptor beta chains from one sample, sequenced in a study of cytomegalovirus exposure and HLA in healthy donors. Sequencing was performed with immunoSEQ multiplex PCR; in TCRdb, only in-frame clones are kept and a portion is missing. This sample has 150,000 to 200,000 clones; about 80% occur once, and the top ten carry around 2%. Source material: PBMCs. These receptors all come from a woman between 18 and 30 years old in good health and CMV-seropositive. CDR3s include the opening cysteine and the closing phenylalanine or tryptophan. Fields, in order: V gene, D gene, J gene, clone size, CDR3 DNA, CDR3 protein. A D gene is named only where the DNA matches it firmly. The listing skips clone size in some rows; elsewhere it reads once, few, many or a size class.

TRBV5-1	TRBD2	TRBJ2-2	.	TGCGCCAGCAGCTCGGGGGGGCCCGGGGAGCTGTTTTTT	CASSSGGPGELFF
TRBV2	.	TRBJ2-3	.	TGTGCCAGCAGTGAATCAGGGGTGAGAGATACGCAGTATTTT	CASSESGVRDTQYF
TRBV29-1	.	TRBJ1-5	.	TGCAGCGTTGCCGCAGATAATCAGCCCCAGCATTTT	CSVAADNQPQHF
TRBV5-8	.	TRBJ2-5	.	TGTGCCAGCAGCTTGCCCACGGAAGAGACCCAGTACTTC	CASSLPTEETQYF
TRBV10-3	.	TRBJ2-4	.	TGTGCCATCAGTGAGCGAGCCAAAAACATTCAGTACTTC	CAISERAKNIQYF
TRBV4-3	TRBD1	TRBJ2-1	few	TGCGCCAGCAGCCGAGGGACAGGGAGTAGCGATGAGCAGTTCTTC	CASSRGTGSSDEQFF
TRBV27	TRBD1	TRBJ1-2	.	TGTGCCAGCAGTTTACACGGCGCCGGGACAGACTATTATGGCTACACCTTC	CASSLHGAGTDYYGYTF
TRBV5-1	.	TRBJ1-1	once	TGCGCCAGCAGCTTGGATCCGGGACAGAACACTGAAGCTTTCTTT	CASSLDPGQNTEAFF
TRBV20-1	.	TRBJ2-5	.	TGCAGTGCACGAGCAGAGACCCAGTACTTC	CSARAETQYF
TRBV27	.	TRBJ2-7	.	TGTGCCAGCAGTTTAAGGGAACCGGGGGTATCCGAGCAGTACTTC	CASSLREPGVSEQYF
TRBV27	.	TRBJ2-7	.	TGTGCCAGCAGTTTTACGGGGACCTACGAGCAGTACTTC	CASSFTGTYEQYF